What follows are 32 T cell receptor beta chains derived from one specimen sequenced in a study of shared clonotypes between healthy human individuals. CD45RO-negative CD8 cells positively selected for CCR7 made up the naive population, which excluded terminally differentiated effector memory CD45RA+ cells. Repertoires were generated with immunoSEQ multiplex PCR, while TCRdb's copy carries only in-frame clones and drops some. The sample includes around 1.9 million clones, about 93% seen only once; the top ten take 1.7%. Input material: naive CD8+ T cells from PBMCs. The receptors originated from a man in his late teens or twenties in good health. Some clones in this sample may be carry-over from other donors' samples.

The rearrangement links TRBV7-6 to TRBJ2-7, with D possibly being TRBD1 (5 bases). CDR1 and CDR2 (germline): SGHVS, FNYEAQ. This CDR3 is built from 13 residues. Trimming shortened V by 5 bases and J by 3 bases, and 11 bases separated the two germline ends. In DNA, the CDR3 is TGTGCCAGCAGCACCCGACAGCACTACGAGCAGTACTTC. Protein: CASSTRQHYEQYF. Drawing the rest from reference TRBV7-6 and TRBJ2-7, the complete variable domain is GAGVSQSPRYKVTKRGQDVALRCDPISGHVSLYWYRQALGQGPEFLTYFNYEAQQDKSGLPNDRFSAERPEGSISTLTIQRTEQRDSAMYRCASSTRQHYEQYFGPGTRLTVT.

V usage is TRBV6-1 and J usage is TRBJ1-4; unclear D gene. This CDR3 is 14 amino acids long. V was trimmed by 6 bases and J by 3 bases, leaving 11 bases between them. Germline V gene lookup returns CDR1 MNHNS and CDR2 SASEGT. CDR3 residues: CASRRSLPNEKLFF. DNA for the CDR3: TGTGCCAGCAGGAGGAGTCTGCCTAATGAAAAACTGTTTTTT.

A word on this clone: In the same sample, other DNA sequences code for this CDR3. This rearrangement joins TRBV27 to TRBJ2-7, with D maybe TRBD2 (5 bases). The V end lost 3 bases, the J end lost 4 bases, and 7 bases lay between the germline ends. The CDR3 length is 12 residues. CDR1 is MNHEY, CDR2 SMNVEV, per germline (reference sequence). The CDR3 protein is CASSFSGYEQYF. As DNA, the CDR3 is TGTGCCAGCAGTTTTTCGGGGTACGAGCAGTACTTC.

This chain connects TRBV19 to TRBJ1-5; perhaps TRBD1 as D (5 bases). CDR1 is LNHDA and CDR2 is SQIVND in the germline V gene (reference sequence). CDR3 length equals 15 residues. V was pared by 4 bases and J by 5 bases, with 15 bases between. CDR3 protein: CASSTLLRADQPQHF. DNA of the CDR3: TGTGCCAGTAGTACACTTCTCAGGGCCGATCAGCCCCAGCATTTT.

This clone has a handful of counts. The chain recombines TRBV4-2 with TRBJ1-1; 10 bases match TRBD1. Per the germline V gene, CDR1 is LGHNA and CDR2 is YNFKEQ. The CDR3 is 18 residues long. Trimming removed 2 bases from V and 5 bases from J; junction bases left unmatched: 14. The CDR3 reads CASSQYPEPGQGMTEAFF. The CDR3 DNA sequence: TGTGCCAGCAGCCAATACCCCGAACCGGGACAGGGGATGACTGAAGCTTTCTTT.

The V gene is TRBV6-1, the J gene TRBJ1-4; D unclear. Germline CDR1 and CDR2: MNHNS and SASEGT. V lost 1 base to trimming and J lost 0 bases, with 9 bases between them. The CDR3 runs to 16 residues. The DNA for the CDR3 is TGTGCCAGCAGTGAAGTTTGGGTTGCAACTAATGAAAAACTGTTTTTT. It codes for CASSEVWVATNEKLFF.

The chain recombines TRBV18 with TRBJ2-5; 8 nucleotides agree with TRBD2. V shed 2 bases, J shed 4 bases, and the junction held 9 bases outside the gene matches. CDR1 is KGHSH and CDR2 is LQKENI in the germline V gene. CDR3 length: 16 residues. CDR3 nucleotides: TGTGCCAGCTCACCAGGACTAGCAGTTACGGGAGAGACCCAGTACTTC. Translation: CASSPGLAVTGETQYF. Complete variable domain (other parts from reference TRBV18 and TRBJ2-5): NAGVMQNPRHLVRRRGQEARLRCSPMKGHSHVYWYRQLPEEGLKFMVYLQKENIIDESGMPKERFSAEFPKEGPSILRIQQVVRGDSAAYFCASSPGLAVTGETQYFGPGTRLLVL.

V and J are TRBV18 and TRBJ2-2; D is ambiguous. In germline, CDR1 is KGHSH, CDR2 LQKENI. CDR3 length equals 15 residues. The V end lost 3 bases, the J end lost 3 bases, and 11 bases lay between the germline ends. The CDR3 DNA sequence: TGTGCCAGCTCACCTACACTAACCGACACCGGGGAGCTGTTTTTT. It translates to CASSPTLTDTGELFF.

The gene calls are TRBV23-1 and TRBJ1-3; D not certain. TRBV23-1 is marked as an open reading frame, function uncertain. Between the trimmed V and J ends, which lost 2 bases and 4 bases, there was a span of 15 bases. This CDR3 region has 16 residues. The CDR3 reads CASSQTTELRGNTIYF. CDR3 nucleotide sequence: TGCGCCAGCAGTCAAACCACGGAGTTAAGGGGAAACACCATATATTTT.

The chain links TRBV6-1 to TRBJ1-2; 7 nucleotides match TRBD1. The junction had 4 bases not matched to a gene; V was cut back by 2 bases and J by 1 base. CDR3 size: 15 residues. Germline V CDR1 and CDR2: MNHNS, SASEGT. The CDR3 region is CASSELDRHNYGYTF. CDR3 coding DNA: TGTGCCAGCAGTGAATTGGACAGGCATAACTATGGCTACACCTTC.

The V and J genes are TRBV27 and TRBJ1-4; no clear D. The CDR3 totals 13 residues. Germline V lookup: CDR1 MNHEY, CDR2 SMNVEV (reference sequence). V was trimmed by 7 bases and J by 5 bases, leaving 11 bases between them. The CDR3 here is CASKIRANEKLFF. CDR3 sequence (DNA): TGTGCCAGCAAAATAAGGGCCAATGAAAAACTGTTTTTT.

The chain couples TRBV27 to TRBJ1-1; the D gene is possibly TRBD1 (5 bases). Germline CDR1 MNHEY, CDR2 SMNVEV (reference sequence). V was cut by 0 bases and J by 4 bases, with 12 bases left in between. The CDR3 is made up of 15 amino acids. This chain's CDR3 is CASSLSSGWATEAFF. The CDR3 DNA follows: TGTGCCAGCAGTTTATCGTCAGGGTGGGCCACTGAAGCTTTCTTT.

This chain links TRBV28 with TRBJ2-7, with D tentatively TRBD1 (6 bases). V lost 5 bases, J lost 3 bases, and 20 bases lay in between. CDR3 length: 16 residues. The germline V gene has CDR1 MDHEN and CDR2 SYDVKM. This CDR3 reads CASSLPRPTGYYEQYF. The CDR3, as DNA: TGTGCCAGCAGTCTCCCTCGCCCGACAGGTTACTACGAGCAGTACTTC.

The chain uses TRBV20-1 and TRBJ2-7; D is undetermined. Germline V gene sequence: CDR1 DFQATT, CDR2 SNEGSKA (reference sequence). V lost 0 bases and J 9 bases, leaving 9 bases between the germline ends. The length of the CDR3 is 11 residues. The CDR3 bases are TGCAGTGCTAGAGAGGCGCGTGTGCAGTACTTC. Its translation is CSAREARVQYF.

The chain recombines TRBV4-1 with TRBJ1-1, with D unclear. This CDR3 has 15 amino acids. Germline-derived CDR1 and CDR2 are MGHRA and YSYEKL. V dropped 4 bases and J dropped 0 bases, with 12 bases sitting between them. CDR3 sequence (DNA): TGCGCCAGCAGCCCCCCCGGAAACATGAACACTGAAGCTTTCTTT. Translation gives CASSPPGNMNTEAFF.

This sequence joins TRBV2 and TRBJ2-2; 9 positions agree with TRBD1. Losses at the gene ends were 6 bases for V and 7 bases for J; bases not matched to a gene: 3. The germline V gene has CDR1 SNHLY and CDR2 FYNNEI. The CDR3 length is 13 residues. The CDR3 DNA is TGTGCCAGCAGCGGGACAGGGAGCGGGGAGCTGTTTTTT. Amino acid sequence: CASSGTGSGELFF. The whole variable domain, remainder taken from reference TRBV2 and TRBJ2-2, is EPEVTQTPSHQVTQMGQEVILRCVPISNHLYFYWYRQILGQKVEFLVSFYNNEISEKSEIFDDQFSVERPDGSNFTLKIRSTKLEDSAMYFCASSGTGSGELFFGEGSRLTVL.

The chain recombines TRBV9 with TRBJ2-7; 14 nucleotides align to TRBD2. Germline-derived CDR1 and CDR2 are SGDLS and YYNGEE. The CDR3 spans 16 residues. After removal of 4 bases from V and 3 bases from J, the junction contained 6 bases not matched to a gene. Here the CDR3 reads CASSPEGLAGVYEQYF. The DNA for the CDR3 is TGTGCCAGCAGCCCTGAGGGACTAGCGGGGGTCTACGAGCAGTACTTC.

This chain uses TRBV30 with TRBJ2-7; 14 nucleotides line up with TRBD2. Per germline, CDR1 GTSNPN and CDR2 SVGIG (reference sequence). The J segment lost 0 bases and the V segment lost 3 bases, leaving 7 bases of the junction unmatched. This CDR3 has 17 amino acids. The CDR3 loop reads CAWSGTGTSGGSYEQYF. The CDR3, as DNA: TGTGCCTGGAGCGGAACCGGGACTAGCGGGGGCTCCTACGAGCAGTACTTC.

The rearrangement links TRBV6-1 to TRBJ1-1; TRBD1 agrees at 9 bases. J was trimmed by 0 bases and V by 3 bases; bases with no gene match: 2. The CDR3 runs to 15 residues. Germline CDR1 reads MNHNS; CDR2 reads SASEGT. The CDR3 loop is CASSDHRGLNTEAFF. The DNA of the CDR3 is TGTGCCAGCAGTGACCACAGGGGGCTGAACACTGAAGCTTTCTTT.

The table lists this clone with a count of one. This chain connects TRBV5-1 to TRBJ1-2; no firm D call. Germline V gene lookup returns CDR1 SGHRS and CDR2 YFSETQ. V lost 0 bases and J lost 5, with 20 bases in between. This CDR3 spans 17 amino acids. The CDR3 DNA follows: TGCGCCAGCAGCTTGGCGAAGGGCCGCGGCAGCCTATATGGCTACACCTTC. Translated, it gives CASSLAKGRGSLYGYTF.

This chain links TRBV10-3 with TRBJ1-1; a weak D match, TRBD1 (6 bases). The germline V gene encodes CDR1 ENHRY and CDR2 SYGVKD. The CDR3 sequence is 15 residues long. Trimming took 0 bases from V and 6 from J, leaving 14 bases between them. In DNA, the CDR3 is TGTGCCATCAGTGAGTCGAGAGGGGGGCTGGCTGAAGCTTTCTTT. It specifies CAISESRGGLAEAFF.

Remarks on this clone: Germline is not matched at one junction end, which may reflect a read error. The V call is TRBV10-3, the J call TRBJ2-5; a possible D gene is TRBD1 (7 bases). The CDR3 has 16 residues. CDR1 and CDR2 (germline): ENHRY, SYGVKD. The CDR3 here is CAISDSQGGHQETQYF. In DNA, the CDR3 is TGTGCCATCAGTGACAGCCAGGGGGGACACCAGGAGACCCAGTACTTC.

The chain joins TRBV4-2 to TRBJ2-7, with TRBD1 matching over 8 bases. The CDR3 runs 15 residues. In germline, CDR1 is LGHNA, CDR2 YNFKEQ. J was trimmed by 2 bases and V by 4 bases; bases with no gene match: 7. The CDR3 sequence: CASSPTGGITYEQYF. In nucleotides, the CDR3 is TGTGCCAGCAGCCCCACAGGGGGGATAACCTACGAGCAGTACTTC.

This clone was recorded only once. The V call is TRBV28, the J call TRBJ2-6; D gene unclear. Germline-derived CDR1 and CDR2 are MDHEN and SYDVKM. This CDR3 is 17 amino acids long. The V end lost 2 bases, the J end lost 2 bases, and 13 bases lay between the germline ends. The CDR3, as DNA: TGTGCCAGCAGTTTACACAGTGGGCCACCTGGGGCCAACGTCCTGACTTTC. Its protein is CASSLHSGPPGANVLTF.

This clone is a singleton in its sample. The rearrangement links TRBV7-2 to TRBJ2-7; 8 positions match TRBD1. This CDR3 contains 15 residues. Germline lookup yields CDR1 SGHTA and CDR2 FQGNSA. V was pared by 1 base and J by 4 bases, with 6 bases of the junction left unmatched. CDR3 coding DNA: TGTGCCAGCAGCTTAGTGAGCACAGGGGGTTACGAGCAGTACTTC. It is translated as CASSLVSTGGYEQYF.

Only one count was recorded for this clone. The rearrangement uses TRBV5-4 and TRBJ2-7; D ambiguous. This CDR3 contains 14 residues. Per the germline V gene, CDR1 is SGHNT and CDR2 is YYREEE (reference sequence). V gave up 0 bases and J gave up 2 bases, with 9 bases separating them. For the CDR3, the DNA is TGTGCCAGCAGCTTGGACAGTGAGGCCTACGAGCAGTACTTC. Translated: CASSLDSEAYEQYF.

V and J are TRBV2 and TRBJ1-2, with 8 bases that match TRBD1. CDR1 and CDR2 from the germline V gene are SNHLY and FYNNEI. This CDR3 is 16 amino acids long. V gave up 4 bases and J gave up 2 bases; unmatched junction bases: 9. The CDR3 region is CASSVPGQEYNYGYTF. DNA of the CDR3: TGTGCCAGCAGTGTACCGGGACAGGAATACAACTATGGCTACACCTTC. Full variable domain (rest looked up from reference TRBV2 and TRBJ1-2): EPEVTQTPSHQVTQMGQEVILRCVPISNHLYFYWYRQILGQKVEFLVSFYNNEISEKSEIFDDQFSVERPDGSNFTLKIRSTKLEDSAMYFCASSVPGQEYNYGYTFGSGTRLTVV.

CDR3: CASSYRQGAYEQYF. DNA for the CDR3: TGTGCCAGCAGTTACCGACAGGGTGCCTACGAGCAGTACTTC. This sequence joins TRBV28 and TRBJ2-7; 7 nucleotides match TRBD1. V lost 4 bases, J lost 2 bases, and 5 bases stayed unmatched. Germline CDR1 reads MDHEN; CDR2 reads SYDVKM. The CDR3 covers 14 residues.

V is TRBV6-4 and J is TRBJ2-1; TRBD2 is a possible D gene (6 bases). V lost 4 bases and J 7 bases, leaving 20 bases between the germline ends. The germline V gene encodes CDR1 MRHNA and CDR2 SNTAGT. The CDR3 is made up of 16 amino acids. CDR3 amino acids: CASSVTSGERANEQFF. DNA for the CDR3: TGTGCCAGCAGTGTGACTAGTGGGGAGCGGGCAAATGAGCAGTTCTTC.

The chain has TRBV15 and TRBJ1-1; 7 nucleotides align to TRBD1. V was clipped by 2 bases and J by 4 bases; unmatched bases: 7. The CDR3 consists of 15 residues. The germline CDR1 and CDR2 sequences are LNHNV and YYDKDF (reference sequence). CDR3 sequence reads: CATSRSTGVSTEAFF. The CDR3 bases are TGTGCCACCAGCAGATCAACAGGGGTTTCCACTGAAGCTTTCTTT.

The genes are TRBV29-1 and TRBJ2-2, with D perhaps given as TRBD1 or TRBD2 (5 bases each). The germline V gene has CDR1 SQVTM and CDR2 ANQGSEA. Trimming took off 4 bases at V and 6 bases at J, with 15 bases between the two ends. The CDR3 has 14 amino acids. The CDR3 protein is CSVGEGRLAGELFF. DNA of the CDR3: TGCAGCGTTGGAGAGGGGCGATTGGCCGGGGAGCTGTTTTTT.

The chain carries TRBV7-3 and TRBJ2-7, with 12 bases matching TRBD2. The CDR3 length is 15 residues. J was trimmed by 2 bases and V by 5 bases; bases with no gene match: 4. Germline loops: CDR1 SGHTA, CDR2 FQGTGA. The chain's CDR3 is CASSLGLAGTYEQYF. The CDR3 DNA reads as TGTGCCAGCAGCCTAGGACTAGCGGGAACCTACGAGCAGTACTTC. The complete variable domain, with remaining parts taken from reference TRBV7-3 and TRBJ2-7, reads GAGVSQTPSNKVTEKGKYVELRCDPISGHTALYWYRQSLGQGPEFLIYFQGTGAADDSGLPNDRFFAVRPEGSVSTLKIQRTERGDSAVYLCASSLGLAGTYEQYFGPGTRLTVT.